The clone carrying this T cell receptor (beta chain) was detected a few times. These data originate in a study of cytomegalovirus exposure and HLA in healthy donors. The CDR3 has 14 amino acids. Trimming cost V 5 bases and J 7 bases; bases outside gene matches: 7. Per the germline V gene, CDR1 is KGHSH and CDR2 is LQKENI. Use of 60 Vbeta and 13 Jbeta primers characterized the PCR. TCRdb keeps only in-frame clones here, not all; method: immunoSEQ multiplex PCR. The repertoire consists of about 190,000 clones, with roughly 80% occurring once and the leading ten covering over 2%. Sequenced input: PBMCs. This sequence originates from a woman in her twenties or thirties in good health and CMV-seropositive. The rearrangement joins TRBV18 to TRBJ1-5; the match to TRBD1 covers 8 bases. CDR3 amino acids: CASSTGQGGQPQHF. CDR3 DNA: TGTGCCAGCTCAACCGGACAGGGCGGGCAGCCCCAGCATTTT. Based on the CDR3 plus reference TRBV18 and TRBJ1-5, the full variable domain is NAGVMQNPRHLVRRRGQEARLRCSPMKGHSHVYWYRQLPEEGLKFMVYLQKENIIDESGMPKERFSAEFPKEGPSILRIQQVVRGDSAAYFCASSTGQGGQPQHFGDGTRLSIL.